This T cell receptor beta chain was identified in a study of spatial heterogeneity in lung cancer. TCRdb itself ran the 5' RACE reads through MiXCR, one entry per CDR3 protein. The sample records about 27,000 distinct CDR3 sequences, less than 9% being singletons. Regarding the study as a whole: Counts of expanded intratumoral alpha and beta TCRs tracked tumor mutation counts.

Sample time point: sample taken at primary tumor resection. The sample holds a few counts of this clonotype. What it binds is unknown. The material was lung tumor tissue, obtained at surgery. The TCR comes from a male donor with early-stage non-small cell lung cancer.

The CDR3: CASSQDGRAGGWNEQFF. The CDR3 region has the DNA TGCGCCAGCAGCCAAGATGGGCGGGCGGGGGGTTGGAATGAGCAGTTCTTC. The chain is built from TRBV4-1 and TRBJ2-1; 8 bases align to TRBD2. Germline assignment: CDR1 MGHRA and CDR2 YSYEKL. The CDR3 is 17 amino acids. The ends lost 0 bases at V and 7 bases at J; junction bases unmatched: 11.